This entry lists 32 T cell receptor beta chains sequenced from one sample in a study of blood T cell repertoires in COVID-19. Clones were sequenced by immunoSEQ multiplex PCR, and TCRdb holds only the in-frame ones, with some missing. In the table there are some 170,000 clones, roughly 87% of which are singletons. Sample: peripheral blood. These receptors were taken from a woman aged 50 to 60 with acute or convalescent COVID-19.

The chain is built from TRBV6-5 and TRBJ2-7, with TRBD1 matching 9 bases. The ends lost 2 bases at V and 1 base at J; junction bases unmatched: 3. CDR1 and CDR2 (germline): MNHEY, SVGAGI. CDR3 length equals 15 residues. The CDR3 here is CASSYGGQGSYEQYF. The CDR3 DNA reads TGTGCCAGCAGTTACGGGGGACAGGGATCCTACGAGCAGTACTTC.

This clone was seen just once. The V call is TRBV7-8, the J call TRBJ2-5; 11 nucleotides line up with TRBD2. Trimming cost V 0 bases and J 5 bases; bases outside gene matches: 5. CDR3 length equals 16 residues. Looked up from germline, CDR1 is SGHVS and CDR2 is FQNEAQ. CDR3 amino acids: CASSLASGRAGETQYF. CDR3 DNA: TGTGCCAGCAGCTTAGCTAGCGGGAGGGCCGGGGAGACCCAGTACTTC.

The CDR3 is CASSSDIGTGALEQYF. CDR3 DNA: TGTGCCAGCAGCTCCGATATCGGGACAGGGGCCCTCGAGCAGTACTTC. V is TRBV7-9 and J is TRBJ2-7, with 10 bases fitting TRBD1. The CDR3 spans 16 residues. CDR1 and CDR2 (germline): SEHNR, FQNEAQ (reference sequence). Trimming took 4 bases from V and 6 from J; bases not matched to a gene: 12.

The table lists this clone with a few counts. The V gene is TRBV7-9, the J gene TRBJ2-5; TRBD2 matches 9 bases. CDR1 and CDR2 (germline): SEHNR, FQNEAQ (reference sequence). CDR3 length: 12 residues. V shed 11 bases and J 3 bases; nucleotides not matched to a gene: 4. This CDR3 is CAGQRGEETQYF. CDR3 nucleotides: TGTGCCGGTCAGCGGGGGGAAGAGACCCAGTACTTC. Together with reference TRBV7-9 and TRBJ2-5, the CDR3 gives the full variable domain: DTGVSQNPRHKITKRGQNVTFRCDPISEHNRLYWYRQTLGQGPEFLTYFQNEAQLEKSRLLSDRFSAERPKGSFSTLEIQRTEQGDSAMYLCAGQRGEETQYFGPGTRLLVL.

The chain links TRBV6-2 or TRBV6-3 to TRBJ2-1; 9 bases match TRBD1. After removal of 2 bases from V and 7 bases from J, the junction contained 3 bases not matched to a gene. There are 14 residues in the CDR3. The V gene's germline CDR1 is MNHEY and CDR2 SVGEGT. CDR3 sequence reads: CASSYPQGANEQFF. The DNA of the CDR3 is TGTGCCAGCAGTTACCCACAGGGGGCAAATGAGCAGTTCTTC.

This chain connects TRBV11-2 to TRBJ2-7; possibly TRBD2 for D (6 bases). Between the trimmed V and J ends, which lost 5 bases and 6 bases, there was a span of 17 bases. CDR1 is SGHAT and CDR2 is FQNNGV in the germline V gene. This CDR3 contains 14 residues. CDR3 sequence (DNA): TGTGCCAGCAGCCCTCTGAGGACTACAATCGAGCAGTACTTC. Protein product: CASSPLRTTIEQYF.

The chain combines TRBV4-3 with TRBJ2-2, with 7 positions matching TRBD2. The CDR3 is 18 amino acids. Germline lookup yields CDR1 LGHNA and CDR2 YSLEER. V lost 1 base and J lost 3; bases outside the gene matches: 11. As DNA, the CDR3 is TGCGCCAGCAGCCAAGTTTCACTAGCGAGTAGATACACCGGGGAGCTGTTTTTT. It yields the protein CASSQVSLASRYTGELFF.

The chain uses TRBV19 and TRBJ1-2; perhaps TRBD1 as D (6 bases). Trimming took 0 bases from V and 6 from J, leaving 17 bases between them. From germline, CDR1 is LNHDA and CDR2 SQIVND (reference sequence). The length of the CDR3 is 16 residues. In DNA, the CDR3 is TGTGCCAGTAGTATAGATCGTACAGGGATCATGGATGGCTACACCTTC. The encoded protein is CASSIDRTGIMDGYTF.

The chain carries TRBV20-1 and TRBJ2-3; D remains unclear. The CDR3 sequence is 11 residues long. CDR1 DFQATT and CDR2 SNEGSKA come from the germline V gene (reference sequence). The V and J ends lost 5 bases and 2 bases respectively, with 5 bases between them. The DNA for the CDR3 is TGCAGTGCTGGCATCACAGATACGCAGTATTTT. As protein: CSAGITDTQYF.

The chain has TRBV5-1 and TRBJ2-7, with 9 positions matching TRBD1. The germline CDR1 and CDR2 sequences are SGHRS and YFSETQ. The length of the CDR3 is 13 residues. The trim removed 4 bases at V and 4 bases at J, leaving 3 bases unmatched. CDR3 in DNA: TGCGCCAGCAGCGCGACAGGGGGATACGAGCAGTACTTC. Amino acid sequence: CASSATGGYEQYF.

V is TRBV6-2 or TRBV6-3 and J is TRBJ2-2, with D tentatively TRBD2 (5 bases). Germline CDR1 is MNHEY and CDR2 is SVGEGT. The CDR3 runs 15 residues. V lost 5 bases and J lost 2, with 12 bases in between. The CDR3: CASSMRTGNTGELFF. The CDR3 bases are TGTGCCAGCAGTATGCGGACTGGTAACACCGGGGAGCTGTTTTTT.

This chain uses TRBV27 with TRBJ1-2; D perhaps matches TRBD1 (6 bases). The V end lost 5 bases, the J end lost 5 bases, and 12 bases lay between the germline ends. There are 13 residues in the CDR3. The germline V gene encodes CDR1 MNHEY and CDR2 SMNVEV (reference sequence). The CDR3 DNA follows: TGTGCCAGCAGTCGAGGGGGGGCGTATGGCTACACCTTC. As protein: CASSRGGAYGYTF.

V usage is TRBV9 and J usage is TRBJ2-7, with TRBD2 identical over 8 bases. The CDR3 extends over 15 amino acids. Germline CDR1 reads SGDLS; CDR2 reads YYNGEE. The J segment lost 2 bases and the V segment lost 2 bases, leaving 6 bases of the junction unmatched. The CDR3 DNA is TGTGCCAGCAGCGTTGGTGAAGCGGGGGCCTACGAGCAGTACTTC. Translated, it gives CASSVGEAGAYEQYF.

The chain employs TRBV2 and TRBJ1-5; 9 bases align to TRBD1. The trim removed 4 bases at V and 6 bases at J, leaving 10 bases unmatched. Germline V gene lookup returns CDR1 SNHLY and CDR2 FYNNEI. This CDR3 is 16 amino acids long. The DNA of the CDR3 is TGTGCCAGCAGTGCGACAGGGGGGAGGTCAACTCAGCCCCAGCATTTT. Its translation: CASSATGGRSTQPQHF.

This rearrangement joins TRBV9 to TRBJ1-3; 8 nucleotides align to TRBD1. Germline-derived CDR1 and CDR2 are SGDLS and YYNGEE. J gave up 0 bases and V 4 bases, and 15 bases lay outside the gene matches. The CDR3 is 19 amino acids. The CDR3 nucleotides are TGTGCCAGCAGCCCCCGATCCGGGACAGGCGCTACCTCTGGAAACACCATATATTTT. This sequence encodes CASSPRSGTGATSGNTIYF.

V is TRBV11-3 and J is TRBJ2-1; 10 bases are a match to TRBD2. This CDR3 spans 15 amino acids. J was trimmed by 4 bases and V by 5 bases; bases with no gene match: 5. Looked up from germline, CDR1 is SGHNT and CDR2 is YENEEA. CDR3 residues: CASSKEAGGYNEQFF. The DNA for the CDR3 is TGTGCCAGCAGCAAGGAAGCGGGAGGGTACAATGAGCAGTTCTTC.

This clone has a handful of counts. The rearrangement links TRBV6-5 to TRBJ1-2, with 10 bases matching TRBD1. CDR1 MNHEY and CDR2 SVGAGI come from the germline V gene. The CDR3 extends over 14 amino acids. Trimming cost V 4 bases and J 6 bases; bases outside gene matches: 5. The CDR3 sequence: CASSFSGTGDGYTF. The CDR3 coding sequence is TGTGCCAGCAGTTTCTCCGGGACAGGGGATGGCTACACCTTC.

The chain uses TRBV6-5 and TRBJ2-7; 8 positions match TRBD1. Germline CDR1 is MNHEY and CDR2 is SVGAGI. The J segment lost 3 bases and the V segment lost 3 bases, leaving 7 bases of the junction unmatched. The CDR3 covers 15 residues. CDR3 DNA sequence: TGTGCCAGCAGTTATTGGACAGGGAGACTCTACGAGCAGTACTTC. The encoded protein is CASSYWTGRLYEQYF.

V gene TRBV2 combines with J gene TRBJ1-5; tentative D call: TRBD1 (5 bases). Germline values: CDR1 SNHLY, CDR2 FYNNEI. Trimming left V 3 bases short and J 2 bases short, with 11 bases between. This CDR3 has 15 residues. CDR3 protein: CASSERGGGNQPQHF. The CDR3 DNA reads TGTGCCAGCAGTGAGCGAGGAGGGGGCAATCAGCCCCAGCATTTT.

As concerns this clone: A read error likely explains this, since a far larger clone differs by one base. V gene TRBV13 combines with J gene TRBJ2-1; D possibly corresponds to TRBD2 (6 bases). This CDR3 spans 15 amino acids. Germline CDR1 and CDR2: PRHDT and FYEKMQ (reference sequence). The V end was cut by 0 bases, the J end by 0 bases, with 6 bases between. This CDR3 is CASSLGGSSYNEQFF. The CDR3 DNA follows: TGTGCCAGCAGCTTAGGCGGGAGCTCCTACAATGAGCAGTTCTTC. Variable domain in full (rest from reference TRBV13 and TRBJ2-1): AAGVIQSPRHLIKEKRETATLKCYPIPRHDTVYWYQQGPGQDPQFLISFYEKMQSDKGSIPDRFSAQQFSDYHSELNMSSLELGDSALYFCASSLGGSSYNEQFFGPGTRLTVL.

V usage is TRBV19 and J usage is TRBJ2-7; 7 bases line up with TRBD1. J was trimmed by 1 base and V by 6 bases; bases with no gene match: 3. Germline loops: CDR1 LNHDA, CDR2 SQIVND (reference sequence). The CDR3 totals 13 residues. In nucleotides, the CDR3 is TGTGCCAGTAGCGCCAGGGGGTCCTACGAGCAGTACTTC. This translates into CASSARGSYEQYF. The whole variable domain, remainder taken from reference TRBV19 and TRBJ2-7, is DGGITQSPKYLFRKEGQNVTLSCEQNLNHDAMYWYRQDPGQGLRLIYYSQIVNDFQKGDIAEGYSVSREKKESFPLTVTSAQKNPTAFYLCASSARGSYEQYFGPGTRLTVT.

The chain joins TRBV19 to TRBJ2-5; TRBD2 matches 7 bases. J lost 5 bases, V lost 2 bases, and 5 bases had no gene match. There are 14 residues in the CDR3. CDR1 LNHDA and CDR2 SQIVND come from the germline V gene (reference sequence). DNA for the CDR3: TGTGCCAGTAGTATAAGGGGAGGGGATGAGACCCAGTACTTC. It encodes CASSIRGGDETQYF.

The chain employs TRBV5-6 and TRBJ1-4; 7 bases are a match to TRBD1. With 4 bases clipped from V and 3 bases from J, the junction kept 6 bases outside the gene matches. Germline lookup yields CDR1 SGHDT and CDR2 YYEEEE. The CDR3 sequence is 15 residues long. CDR3 in amino acids: CASSATGAANEKLFF. In nucleotides, the CDR3 is TGTGCCAGCAGCGCAACAGGGGCGGCTAATGAAAAACTGTTTTTT.

This chain uses TRBV30 with TRBJ2-2; D gene uncertain. The CDR3 runs 14 residues. Trimming took off 0 bases at V and 3 bases at J, with 8 bases between the two ends. Germline loops: CDR1 GTSNPN, CDR2 SVGIG (reference sequence). DNA for the CDR3: TGTGCCTGGAGTGTAATCAGATACACCGGGGAGCTGTTTTTT. Protein product: CAWSVIRYTGELFF.

The gene calls are TRBV7-6 and TRBJ2-1; D is perhaps TRBD2 (6 bases). The V end lost 5 bases, the J end lost 4 bases, and 18 bases lay between the germline ends. The CDR3 has 16 amino acids. The germline V gene encodes CDR1 SGHVS and CDR2 FNYEAQ. The CDR3 nucleotides read TGTGCCAGCAGCCTCGGGAGAGCCCCTTCTTACAATGAGCAGTTCTTC. This gives the protein CASSLGRAPSYNEQFF.

The chain couples TRBV19 to TRBJ1-5; 9 nucleotides line up with TRBD1. The CDR3 covers 15 residues. J was trimmed by 4 bases and V by 3 bases; bases with no gene match: 4. Germline CDR1 reads LNHDA; CDR2 reads SQIVND (reference sequence). This CDR3 is CASSMNRGPNQPQHF. The DNA for the CDR3 is TGTGCCAGTAGTATGAACAGGGGGCCGAATCAGCCCCAGCATTTT.

The chain combines TRBV5-1 with TRBJ1-5; 8 bases match TRBD1. Germline CDR1 reads SGHRS; CDR2 reads YFSETQ. The CDR3 consists of 14 residues. V was pared by 7 bases and J by 5 bases, with 8 bases of the junction left unmatched. CDR3 sequence reads: CASENPGGHQPQHF. CDR3 nucleotide sequence: TGCGCCAGCGAAAACCCAGGGGGCCATCAGCCCCAGCATTTT.

This chain joins TRBV27 and TRBJ2-5; D remains unclear. The CDR3 runs 15 residues. The V gene's germline CDR1 is MNHEY and CDR2 SMNVEV (reference sequence). V was pared by 6 bases and J by 5 bases, with 19 bases between. The CDR3 DNA sequence: TGTGCCAGCAGGTCTGTTCAGGTTGTCGAGGAGACCCAGTACTTC. Translating gives CASRSVQVVEETQYF.

This chain connects TRBV5-4 to TRBJ1-1; perhaps TRBD1 as D (6 bases). Per germline, CDR1 SGHNT and CDR2 YYREEE (reference sequence). The CDR3 is made up of 15 amino acids. The germline V and J ends were trimmed by 5 bases and 0 bases, with 14 bases remaining between them. CDR3 in DNA: TGTGCCAGCAGAAGTACCAGGGACATGAACACTGAAGCTTTCTTT. Its translation is CASRSTRDMNTEAFF.

The gene calls are TRBV21-1 and TRBJ1-5; the D call TRBD1 from the table was never checked on the DNA. TRBV21-1 is recorded as a pseudogene. The CDR3 is 14 amino acids. The CDR3 protein is CASIHVQGRQPQHF. CDR3 DNA sequence: TGTGCCAGCATCCACGTACAGGGTCGTCAGCCCCAGCATTTT.

This clone has just a few counts. The chain carries TRBV5-1 and TRBJ2-2; D possibly corresponds to TRBD1 (5 bases). Germline CDR1 and CDR2: SGHRS and YFSETQ. CDR3 size: 14 residues. Trimming removed 6 bases at V and 0 bases at J, with 9 bases between. The CDR3 DNA is TGCGCCAGCACAGGGCTACCGAACACCGGGGAGCTGTTTTTT. Its protein product is CASTGLPNTGELFF.

This clone was seen once. J is TRBJ2-3 and V is TRBV7-2, with 7 positions matching TRBD1. CDR1 and CDR2 from the germline V gene are SGHTA and FQGNSA. CDR3 size: 12 residues. The trim removed 1 base at V and 10 bases at J, leaving 2 bases unmatched. The CDR3 here is CASSLDGQAQYF. Written as DNA, the CDR3 is TGTGCCAGCAGCTTAGACGGACAGGCGCAGTATTTT.